A selection of T cell receptor beta chains follows, all from one sample in a study of blood T cell repertoires in COVID-19. Some clones are missing from TCRdb's copy, which holds only in-frame ones; the method was immunoSEQ multiplex PCR. Of about 480,000 clones listed, roughly 90% are singletons. Material for sequencing was PBMCs or T cells enriched from blood (not recorded which). These receptors were taken from a middle-aged woman who had recovered from COVID-19. Each CDR3 is given with its conserved first and last residue. D genes are given only for firm matches. Some rows mark clone size as missing; the rest say once, few, many or name a class of expanded clone.

V: TRBV7-2; D: TRBD1; size: -; J: TRBJ1-1; DNA: TGTGCCAGCAGCTTACCCGACAGGGTCACTGAAGCTTTCTTT; CDR3: CASSLPDRVTEAFF
V: TRBV5-6; D: -; size: -; J: TRBJ1-2; DNA: TGTGCCAGCAGTTCCGGTAACTATGGCTACACCTTC; CDR3: CASSSGNYGYTF
V: TRBV6-4; D: -; size: once; J: TRBJ1-1; DNA: TGTGCCAGCAGTGCACAGGGCTTGAGGAACACTGAAGCTTTCTTT; CDR3: CASSAQGLRNTEAFF
V: TRBV2; D: -; size: once; J: TRBJ2-7; DNA: TGTGCCAGCAGTAATACTAGGAACTACGAGCAGTACTTC; CDR3: CASSNTRNYEQYF
V: TRBV10-2; D: -; size: -; J: TRBJ1-5; DNA: TGCGCCAGCAGTGATCGGGGATTGAGCAATCAGCCCCAGCATTTT; CDR3: CASSDRGLSNQPQHF
V: TRBV19; D: TRBD2; size: -; J: TRBJ2-7; DNA: TGTGCCAGTAGGCCTAGCGGGAGTGCATGGTCCTACGAGCAGTACTTC; CDR3: CASRPSGSAWSYEQYF
V: TRBV12-3/TRBV12-4; D: -; size: -; J: TRBJ1-2; DNA: TGTGCCAGCAGTACCCTGACAGGTTCCCCACACACCTTC; CDR3: CASSTLTGSPHTF
V: TRBV5-6; D: TRBD2; size: -; J: TRBJ2-1; DNA: TGTGCCAGCAGCTTGGTTGGCCTAGCGGGAGTCAATGAGCAGTTCTTC; CDR3: CASSLVGLAGVNEQFF
V: TRBV25-1; D: -; size: -; J: TRBJ2-5; DNA: TGTGCCAGCAGTGAATTCGGAGAAGAGACCCAGTACTTC; CDR3: CASSEFGEETQYF
V: TRBV7-9; D: -; size: few; J: TRBJ1-5; DNA: TGTGCCAGCAGCCACCGAGGGGGGGCTGGTCAGCCCCAGCATTTT; CDR3: CASSHRGGAGQPQHF
V: TRBV19; D: TRBD1; size: -; J: TRBJ2-7; DNA: TGTGCCAGTAGTATAAGACAGGGTTTCGACGAGCAGTACTTC; CDR3: CASSIRQGFDEQYF
V: TRBV11-2; D: -; size: -; J: TRBJ1-2; DNA: TGTGCCAGCAGCTTAGAATTGCCAGGGAATGGCTACACCTTC; CDR3: CASSLELPGNGYTF
V: TRBV29-1; D: TRBD1; size: -; J: TRBJ1-5; DNA: TGCAGCGCCAAGACAGGGAATAGCAATCAGCCCCAGCATTTT; CDR3: CSAKTGNSNQPQHF
V: TRBV6-5; D: -; size: -; J: TRBJ1-1; DNA: TGTGCCAGCAGTTACCACGGGGGGGGAACTGAAGCTTTCTTT; CDR3: CASSYHGGGTEAFF
V: TRBV2; D: TRBD1; size: -; J: TRBJ1-2; DNA: TGTGCCAGCAGTGCGACAGGGGGCGCCGGCTATGGCTACACCTTC; CDR3: CASSATGGAGYGYTF
V: TRBV27; D: -; size: -; J: TRBJ2-7; DNA: TGTGCCAGCAGTTCCCTTGAGGTTTTGATCCACGAGCAGTACTTC; CDR3: CASSSLEVLIHEQYF
V: TRBV19; D: TRBD2; size: -; J: TRBJ2-7; DNA: TGTGCCAGTAGGGCTAGCGGGAACGAGCAGTACTTC; CDR3: CASRASGNEQYF
V: TRBV6-5; D: TRBD1; size: few; J: TRBJ1-2; DNA: TGTGCCAGCAGTTACGGGGGACAGCCCTATGGCTACACCTTC; CDR3: CASSYGGQPYGYTF
V: TRBV4-1; D: -; size: -; J: TRBJ1-1; DNA: TGCGCCAGCACCCAAGTCACAGGTGAAGCTTTCTTT; CDR3: CASTQVTGEAFF
V: TRBV6-5; D: TRBD2; size: -; J: TRBJ2-3; DNA: TGTGCCAGCAGTTACGGCGGGAGGTCAACAGATACGCAGTATTTT; CDR3: CASSYGGRSTDTQYF
V: TRBV12-3/TRBV12-4; D: -; size: -; J: TRBJ2-5; DNA: TGTGCCAGCAGTTTCGGCAGGGGAGAGACCCAGTACTTC; CDR3: CASSFGRGETQYF
V: TRBV13; D: -; size: -; J: TRBJ2-2; DNA: TGTGCCAGCAGCTTGGGGCAGACCGGGGAGCTGTTTTTT; CDR3: CASSLGQTGELFF
V: TRBV7-9; D: -; size: -; J: TRBJ1-1; DNA: TGTGCCAGCAGCTTGGGGGCAAGGACTGAAGCTTTCTTT; CDR3: CASSLGARTEAFF
V: TRBV13; D: TRBD2; size: few; J: TRBJ2-2; DNA: TGTGCCAGCAGCTTAACTAGCGGCTTAACCGGGGAGCTGTTTTTT; CDR3: CASSLTSGLTGELFF
V: TRBV7-2; D: -; size: -; J: TRBJ1-4; DNA: TGTGCCAGCAGCCTATCGCGGCCAGGGGCGTCTGAAAAACTGTTTTTT; CDR3: CASSLSRPGASEKLFF
V: TRBV18; D: TRBD1; size: -; J: TRBJ2-2; DNA: TGTGCCAGCTCTGGACAGGGCAGGACCGGGGAGCTGTTTTTT; CDR3: CASSGQGRTGELFF
V: TRBV28; D: TRBD1; size: many; J: TRBJ2-5; DNA: TGTGCCAGCAGTTCGGGGACAGGGGTGGAAAAAGAGACCCAGTACTTC; CDR3: CASSSGTGVEKETQYF
V: TRBV3-1/TRBV3-2; D: -; size: -; J: TRBJ1-1; DNA: TGTGCCAGCAGCCAATTGAGCACTGAAGCTTTCTTT; CDR3: CASSQLSTEAFF
V: TRBV5-1; D: -; size: -; J: TRBJ2-7; DNA: TGCGCCAGCAGCTTGGCCGGAGGGCAGGGGGGCTCCTACGAGCAGTACTTC; CDR3: CASSLAGGQGGSYEQYF